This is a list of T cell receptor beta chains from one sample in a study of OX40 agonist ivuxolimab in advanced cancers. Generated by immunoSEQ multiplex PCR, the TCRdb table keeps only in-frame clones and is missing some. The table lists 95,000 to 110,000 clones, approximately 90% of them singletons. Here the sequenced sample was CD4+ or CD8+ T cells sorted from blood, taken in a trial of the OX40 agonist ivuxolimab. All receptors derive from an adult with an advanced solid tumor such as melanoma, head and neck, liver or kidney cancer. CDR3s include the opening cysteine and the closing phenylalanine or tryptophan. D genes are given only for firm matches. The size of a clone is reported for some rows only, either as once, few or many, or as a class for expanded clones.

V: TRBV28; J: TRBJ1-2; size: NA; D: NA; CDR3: CASIHRVNYGYTF; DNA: TGTGCCAGCATTCACAGGGTTAACTATGGCTACACCTTC
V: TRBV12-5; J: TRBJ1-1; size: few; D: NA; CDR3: CASGSDLEAFF; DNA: TGTGCTAGTGGTTCTGACCTTGAAGCTTTCTTT
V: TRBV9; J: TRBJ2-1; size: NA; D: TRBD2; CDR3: CASSVTSGRDEQFF; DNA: TGTGCCAGCAGCGTTACTAGCGGGAGGGATGAGCAGTTCTTC
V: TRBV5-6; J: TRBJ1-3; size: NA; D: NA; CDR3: CASSLGARSGNTIYF; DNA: TGTGCCAGCAGCTTGGGGGCCAGGAGCGGAAACACCATATATTTT
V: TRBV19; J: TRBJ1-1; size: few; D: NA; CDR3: CASSIGVNTEAFF; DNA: TGTGCCAGTAGTATTGGAGTGAACACTGAAGCTTTCTTT
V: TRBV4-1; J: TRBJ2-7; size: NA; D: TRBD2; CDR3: CASSQDGGDEQYF; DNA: TGCGCCAGCAGCCAAGATGGGGGGGACGAGCAGTACTTC
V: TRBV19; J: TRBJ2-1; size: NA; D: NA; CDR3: CASSRRTGSSYNEQFF; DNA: TGTGCCAGTAGTAGACGAACAGGGAGCTCCTACAATGAGCAGTTCTTC
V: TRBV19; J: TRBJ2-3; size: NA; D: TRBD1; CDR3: CASSRQGFGDTQYF; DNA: TGTGCCAGTAGTCGACAGGGTTTCGGAGATACGCAGTATTTT
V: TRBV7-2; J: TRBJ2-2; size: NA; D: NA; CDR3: CASSLFSDATGELFF; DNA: TGTGCCAGCAGCCTTTTTTCAGACGCCACCGGGGAGCTGTTTTTT
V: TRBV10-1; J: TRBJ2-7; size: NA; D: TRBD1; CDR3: CASSDGTGGLREQYF; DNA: TGCGCCAGCAGTGATGGTACAGGGGGCCTTCGCGAGCAGTACTTC
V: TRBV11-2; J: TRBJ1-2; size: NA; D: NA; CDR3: CASSLLGIYGYTF; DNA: TGTGCCAGCAGCCTCCTCGGTATCTATGGCTACACCTTC
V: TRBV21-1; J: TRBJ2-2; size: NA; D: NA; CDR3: CARGRQGKTGELFF; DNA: TGTGCCAGAGGGAGACAGGGGAAGACCGGGGAGCTGTTTTTT
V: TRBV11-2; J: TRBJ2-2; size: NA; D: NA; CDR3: CASGGLFPLTGELFF; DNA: TGTGCCAGCGGCGGCCTATTTCCCTTAACCGGGGAGCTGTTTTTT
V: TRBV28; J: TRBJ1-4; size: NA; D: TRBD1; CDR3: CASRFRGAWEKLFF; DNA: TGTGCCAGCAGATTCAGGGGGGCTTGGGAAAAACTGTTTTTT
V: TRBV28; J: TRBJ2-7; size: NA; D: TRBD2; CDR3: CASRTSGRTTYEQYF; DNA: TGTGCCAGCAGGACTAGCGGGAGGACTACCTACGAGCAGTACTTC
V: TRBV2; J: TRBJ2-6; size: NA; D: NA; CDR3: CAREGSGANVLTF; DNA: TGTGCCAGAGAGGGCTCTGGGGCCAACGTCCTGACTTTC
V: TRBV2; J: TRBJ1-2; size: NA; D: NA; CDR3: CASSVGIGGGYTF; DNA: TGTGCCAGCAGTGTAGGAATCGGTGGGGGCTACACCTTC
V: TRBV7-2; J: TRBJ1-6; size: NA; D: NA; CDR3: CASSLSGQNNSPLHF; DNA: TGTGCCAGCAGCTTATCGGGACAAAATAATTCACCCCTCCACTTT
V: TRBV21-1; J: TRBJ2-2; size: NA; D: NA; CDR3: CASSKVPGREENTGELFF; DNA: TGTGCCAGCAGCAAAGTGCCCGGGCGGGAGGAGAACACCGGGGAGCTGTTTTTT